This is a list of T cell receptor beta chains from one sample in a study of identical twins. TCRdb redid the calling of the 5' RACE reads with MiXCR, one entry per CDR3 protein. The sample records 1.5 million to 2 million distinct CDR3 sequences, around a third being singletons. The sample consisted of cord blood. The receptors stem from a newborn girl in good health. Both conserved end residues are part of each CDR3. D genes are given only for firm matches. Part of the rows lack a size; the others show once, few, many or a class for expanded clones.

v_gene: TRBV11-1
len: 13
j_gene: TRBJ2-7
abundance: NA
d_gene: NA
CDR3aa: CASSLHLFYEQYF
CDR3nt: TGTGCCAGCAGCTTACACCTCTTCTACGAGCAGTACTTC

v_gene: TRBV12-3/TRBV12-4
len: 15
j_gene: TRBJ2-2
abundance: few
d_gene: NA
CDR3aa: CASSTGRWETGELFF
CDR3nt: TGTGCCAGCAGCACAGGGCGGTGGGAGACCGGGGAGCTGTTTTTT

v_gene: TRBV4-2
len: 14
j_gene: TRBJ1-2
abundance: many
d_gene: NA
CDR3aa: CASSQYGTDYGYTF
CDR3nt: TGTGCCAGCAGCCAATACGGCACGGACTATGGCTACACCTTC

v_gene: TRBV14
len: 13
j_gene: TRBJ1-1
abundance: NA
d_gene: TRBD1
CDR3aa: CASSVDRETEAFF
CDR3nt: TGTGCCAGCAGCGTGGACAGGGAGACTGAAGCTTTCTTT

v_gene: TRBV28
len: 16
j_gene: TRBJ2-5
abundance: few
d_gene: NA
CDR3aa: CASSFLTGPLQETQYF
CDR3nt: TGTGCCAGCAGTTTTCTCACGGGACCCCTACAAGAGACCCAGTACTTC

v_gene: TRBV7-2
len: 17
j_gene: TRBJ2-3
abundance: NA
d_gene: NA
CDR3aa: CASSLAGRGVSTDTQYF
CDR3nt: TGTGCCAGCAGCTTAGCAGGGCGGGGAGTAAGCACAGATACGCAGTATTTT

v_gene: TRBV4-2
len: 18
j_gene: TRBJ2-7
abundance: few
d_gene: NA
CDR3aa: CASSSRAYMGDFEYEQYF
CDR3nt: TGTGCCAGCAGCTCCCGGGCGTATATGGGGGACTTCGAATACGAGCAGTACTTC

v_gene: TRBV12-3/TRBV12-4
len: 13
j_gene: TRBJ1-2
abundance: many
d_gene: NA
CDR3aa: CASSRTPNYGYTF
CDR3nt: TGTGCCAGCAGTCGGACCCCTAACTATGGCTACACCTTC

v_gene: TRBV12-3/TRBV12-4
len: 13
j_gene: TRBJ1-1
abundance: few
d_gene: NA
CDR3aa: CASTPSGGTEAFF
CDR3nt: TGTGCCAGCACCCCTTCGGGAGGCACTGAAGCTTTCTTT

v_gene: TRBV5-1
len: 13
j_gene: TRBJ2-1
abundance: many
d_gene: NA
CDR3aa: CASSGSEYNEQFF
CDR3nt: TGCGCCAGCAGCGGGAGCGAGTACAATGAGCAGTTCTTC

v_gene: TRBV20-1
len: 20
j_gene: TRBJ2-1
abundance: few
d_gene: TRBD2
CDR3aa: CSARDLRLAGGSSSYNEQFF
CDR3nt: TGCAGTGCTAGAGATCTGAGACTAGCGGGGGGCTCGAGCTCCTACAATGAGCAGTTCTTC

v_gene: TRBV25-1
len: 12
j_gene: TRBJ1-5
abundance: NA
d_gene: NA
CDR3aa: CASSEDTQPQHF
CDR3nt: TGTGCCAGCAGTGAAGACACTCAGCCCCAGCATTTT

v_gene: TRBV4-2
len: 14
j_gene: TRBJ2-7
abundance: many
d_gene: NA
CDR3aa: CASSQDLLGYEQYF
CDR3nt: TGTGCCAGCAGCCAAGATTTACTGGGCTACGAGCAGTACTTC

v_gene: TRBV7-2
len: 15
j_gene: TRBJ1-3
abundance: NA
d_gene: TRBD1
CDR3aa: CASSLDRGLGNTIYF
CDR3nt: TGTGCCAGCAGCTTAGACAGGGGGCTTGGAAACACCATATATTTT

v_gene: TRBV6-2/TRBV6-3
len: 12
j_gene: TRBJ2-5
abundance: NA
d_gene: NA
CDR3aa: CASRRVAETQYF
CDR3nt: TGTGCCAGCAGAAGGGTGGCGGAGACCCAGTACTTC

v_gene: TRBV28
len: 13
j_gene: TRBJ2-1
abundance: many
d_gene: TRBD2
CDR3aa: CASSNMPGLRQFF
CDR3nt: TGTGCCAGCAGTAACATGCCGGGACTACGGCAGTTCTTC

v_gene: TRBV5-8
len: 15
j_gene: TRBJ2-3
abundance: many
d_gene: TRBD2
CDR3aa: CASSATSGSTDTQYF
CDR3nt: TGTGCCAGCAGCGCGACTAGCGGGAGCACAGATACGCAGTATTTT

v_gene: TRBV25-1
len: 14
j_gene: TRBJ2-1
abundance: NA
d_gene: TRBD2
CDR3aa: CASVAGALYNEQFF
CDR3nt: TGTGCCAGCGTAGCGGGGGCCTTGTACAATGAGCAGTTCTTC

v_gene: TRBV28
len: 16
j_gene: TRBJ2-1
abundance: NA
d_gene: NA
CDR3aa: CAGSLRLARMGNEQFF
CDR3nt: TGTGCCGGCAGTTTACGTCTAGCGAGGATGGGGAATGAGCAGTTCTTC

v_gene: TRBV20-1
len: 11
j_gene: TRBJ1-1
abundance: NA
d_gene: NA
CDR3aa: CSALDRFGGFF
CDR3nt: TGCAGTGCACTCGACAGGTTTGGGGGTTTCTTT

v_gene: TRBV30
len: 14
j_gene: TRBJ2-5
abundance: NA
d_gene: NA
CDR3aa: CAWSVRGAQETQYF
CDR3nt: TGTGCCTGGAGTGTACGAGGGGCCCAAGAGACCCAGTACTTC

v_gene: TRBV7-2
len: 16
j_gene: TRBJ2-2
abundance: NA
d_gene: NA
CDR3aa: CASSFGGGRGTGELFF
CDR3nt: TGTGCCAGCAGCTTTGGAGGGGGTCGAGGTACCGGGGAGCTGTTTTTT

v_gene: TRBV20-1
len: 14
j_gene: TRBJ1-1
abundance: few
d_gene: NA
CDR3aa: CSARIGVLNTEAFF
CDR3nt: TGCAGTGCTAGAATTGGTGTCCTAAACACTGAAGCTTTCTTT

v_gene: TRBV3-1
len: 13
j_gene: TRBJ2-1
abundance: few
d_gene: NA
CDR3aa: CASSLVEDNEQFF
CDR3nt: TGTGCCAGCAGCCTCGTAGAGGACAATGAGCAGTTCTTC

v_gene: TRBV28
len: 14
j_gene: TRBJ1-1
abundance: NA
d_gene: NA
CDR3aa: CASSKLGGNTEAFF
CDR3nt: TGTGCCAGCAGCAAGCTGGGGGGGAACACTGAAGCTTTCTTT

v_gene: TRBV19
len: 15
j_gene: TRBJ2-7
abundance: NA
d_gene: TRBD1
CDR3aa: CASSIRQGDTYEQYF
CDR3nt: TGTGCCAGTAGTATACGACAGGGGGATACCTACGAGCAGTACTTC

v_gene: TRBV5-8
len: 12
j_gene: TRBJ2-5
abundance: few
d_gene: NA
CDR3aa: CASSLGAGSQYF
CDR3nt: TGTGCCAGCAGCTTGGGGGCCGGCTCCCAGTACTTC

v_gene: TRBV10-3
len: 14
j_gene: TRBJ2-7
abundance: NA
d_gene: TRBD2
CDR3aa: CAISDPIAGDEQYF
CDR3nt: TGTGCCATCAGTGACCCGATAGCGGGAGACGAGCAGTACTTC

v_gene: TRBV11-2
len: 15
j_gene: TRBJ2-3
abundance: NA
d_gene: TRBD2
CDR3aa: CASSLGAGQGDTQYF
CDR3nt: TGTGCCAGCAGCTTAGGAGCGGGGCAGGGAGATACGCAGTATTTT

v_gene: TRBV20-1
len: 17
j_gene: TRBJ2-1
abundance: once
d_gene: NA
CDR3aa: CSARAPGPPRRGNEQFF
CDR3nt: TGCAGTGCTAGAGCCCCAGGTCCTCCCCGTAGGGGTAATGAGCAGTTCTTC

v_gene: TRBV24-1
len: 16
j_gene: TRBJ2-1
abundance: few
d_gene: TRBD2
CDR3aa: CATSVSGSASYNEQFF
CDR3nt: TGTGCCACCAGTGTTAGCGGGAGCGCCTCCTACAATGAGCAGTTCTTC

v_gene: TRBV5-1
len: 15
j_gene: TRBJ2-7
abundance: few
d_gene: NA
CDR3aa: CASSYEGSLSYEQYF
CDR3nt: TGCGCCAGCAGCTATGAGGGCAGCCTCTCCTACGAGCAGTACTTC

v_gene: TRBV7-9
len: 18
j_gene: TRBJ2-5
abundance: many
d_gene: TRBD2
CDR3aa: CASSLGLAGGFLQETQYF
CDR3nt: TGTGCCAGCAGCTTAGGGCTAGCGGGAGGCTTTCTACAAGAGACCCAGTACTTC

v_gene: TRBV7-9
len: 15
j_gene: TRBJ1-1
abundance: few
d_gene: NA
CDR3aa: CASSLERGPPAEAFF
CDR3nt: TGTGCCAGCAGCTTAGAACGAGGGCCCCCGGCTGAAGCTTTCTTT

v_gene: TRBV9
len: 15
j_gene: TRBJ2-1
abundance: NA
d_gene: TRBD2
CDR3aa: CVSSASGSWDNEQFF
CDR3nt: TGTGTCAGCAGCGCTAGCGGGAGTTGGGACAATGAGCAGTTCTTC

v_gene: TRBV6-1
len: 15
j_gene: TRBJ1-2
abundance: once
d_gene: NA
CDR3aa: CASSEGGQSYYGYTF
CDR3nt: TGTGCCAGCAGTGAAGGCGGACAGAGTTACTATGGCTACACCTTC

v_gene: TRBV12-3/TRBV12-4
len: 15
j_gene: TRBJ2-7
abundance: many
d_gene: TRBD2
CDR3aa: CASSLSGTSGYEQYF
CDR3nt: TGTGCCAGCAGTTTATCCGGGACTAGCGGCTACGAGCAGTACTTC

v_gene: TRBV5-1
len: 14
j_gene: TRBJ2-1
abundance: NA
d_gene: NA
CDR3aa: CASSLAGAQNEQFF
CDR3nt: TGCGCCAGCAGCTTGGCGGGAGCACAGAATGAGCAGTTCTTC

v_gene: TRBV12-3/TRBV12-4
len: 18
j_gene: TRBJ2-3
abundance: NA
d_gene: TRBD2
CDR3aa: CASSFPRSGSARADAQYF
CDR3nt: TGTGCCAGCAGTTTTCCTCGTAGCGGGAGCGCTAGAGCAGATGCGCAGTATTTT

v_gene: TRBV10-3
len: 18
j_gene: TRBJ2-7
abundance: NA
d_gene: TRBD2
CDR3aa: CAISESFSGGYSYNEQYF
CDR3nt: TGTGCCATCAGTGAGTCGTTTAGCGGGGGGTACTCCTACAATGAGCAGTACTTC

v_gene: TRBV2
len: 15
j_gene: TRBJ2-7
abundance: NA
d_gene: TRBD2
CDR3aa: CASSVGTSALGEQYF
CDR3nt: TGTGCCAGCAGTGTGGGGACTAGCGCTCTCGGCGAGCAGTACTTC

v_gene: TRBV20-1
len: 13
j_gene: TRBJ2-7
abundance: NA
d_gene: NA
CDR3aa: CSARVVMSYEQYF
CDR3nt: TGCAGTGCTAGAGTAGTAATGAGCTACGAGCAGTACTTC

v_gene: TRBV4-2
len: 16
j_gene: TRBJ2-7
abundance: few
d_gene: TRBD2
CDR3aa: CASSHETSGYSYEQYF
CDR3nt: TGTGCCAGCAGCCACGAAACTAGCGGCTACTCCTACGAGCAGTACTTC

v_gene: TRBV10-3
len: 14
j_gene: TRBJ1-2
abundance: NA
d_gene: NA
CDR3aa: CAISATEGGYGYTF
CDR3nt: TGTGCCATCAGTGCGACAGAGGGCGGCTATGGCTACACCTTC

v_gene: TRBV30
len: 14
j_gene: TRBJ2-7
abundance: NA
d_gene: TRBD1
CDR3aa: CAWRATGGRYEQYF
CDR3nt: TGTGCCTGGAGGGCGACAGGGGGCCGGTACGAGCAGTACTTC

v_gene: TRBV6-6
len: 17
j_gene: TRBJ1-2
abundance: NA
d_gene: NA
CDR3aa: CASSPLRGTQGVYGYTF
CDR3nt: TGTGCCAGCAGTCCACTACGGGGTACACAGGGCGTCTATGGCTACACCTTC

v_gene: TRBV5-1
len: 14
j_gene: TRBJ1-1
abundance: NA
d_gene: NA
CDR3aa: CASSLLEGATEAFF
CDR3nt: TGCGCCAGCAGCTTGCTGGAGGGTGCCACTGAAGCTTTCTTT

v_gene: TRBV20-1
len: 12
j_gene: TRBJ2-3
abundance: NA
d_gene: NA
CDR3aa: CSARPWADTRYF
CDR3nt: TGCAGTGCTAGACCGTGGGCAGATACGCGGTATTTT

v_gene: TRBV20-1
len: 13
j_gene: TRBJ2-5
abundance: NA
d_gene: NA
CDR3aa: CSARVDTQETQYF
CDR3nt: TGCAGTGCTAGAGTGGACACTCAAGAGACCCAGTACTTC

v_gene: TRBV4-1
len: 15
j_gene: TRBJ1-5
abundance: NA
d_gene: NA
CDR3aa: CASSPLGVSNQPQHF
CDR3nt: TGCGCCAGCAGCCCCCTGGGGGTTAGCAATCAGCCCCAGCATTTT

v_gene: TRBV28
len: 15
j_gene: TRBJ1-2
abundance: NA
d_gene: NA
CDR3aa: CASSPRRDANYGYTF
CDR3nt: TGTGCCAGCAGTCCCCGGCGGGACGCTAACTATGGCTACACCTTC

v_gene: TRBV20-1
len: 12
j_gene: TRBJ2-3
abundance: NA
d_gene: NA
CDR3aa: CSAGYSTDTQYF
CDR3nt: TGCAGTGCGGGGTATAGCACAGATACGCAGTATTTT

v_gene: TRBV29-1
len: 14
j_gene: TRBJ2-7
abundance: many
d_gene: TRBD2
CDR3aa: CSVEGMGLGYEQYF
CDR3nt: TGCAGCGTTGAGGGAATGGGACTAGGTTACGAGCAGTACTTC

v_gene: TRBV7-6
len: 14
j_gene: TRBJ2-7
abundance: NA
d_gene: TRBD1
CDR3aa: CASSSDRGLDEQYF
CDR3nt: TGTGCCAGCAGCTCGGACAGGGGGCTCGACGAGCAGTACTTC

v_gene: TRBV7-9
len: 14
j_gene: TRBJ2-4
abundance: NA
d_gene: NA
CDR3aa: CASSLTQAKNIQYF
CDR3nt: TGTGCCAGCAGCTTAACCCAAGCCAAAAACATTCAGTACTTC

v_gene: TRBV6-6
len: 14
j_gene: TRBJ1-5
abundance: many
d_gene: TRBD1
CDR3aa: CASSFGQGGQPQHF
CDR3nt: TGTGCCAGCAGCTTTGGACAGGGAGGCCAGCCCCAGCATTTT

v_gene: TRBV7-7
len: 15
j_gene: TRBJ2-7
abundance: NA
d_gene: NA
CDR3aa: CASSLVVAPYNEQYF
CDR3nt: TGTGCTAGCAGCTTAGTGGTAGCCCCCTACAATGAGCAGTACTTC

v_gene: TRBV6-1
len: 18
j_gene: TRBJ2-1
abundance: NA
d_gene: TRBD2
CDR3aa: CASSPRLAGAGKYNEQFF
CDR3nt: TGTGCCAGCAGTCCTCGCCTAGCGGGAGCCGGGAAATACAATGAGCAGTTCTTC

v_gene: TRBV10-3
len: 13
j_gene: TRBJ1-4
abundance: NA
d_gene: NA
CDR3aa: CATSVSTNEKLFF
CDR3nt: TGTGCCACGTCAGTCTCAACTAATGAAAAACTGTTTTTT